This TCR beta chain was sequenced for a study of molecular identifiers for immune sequencing clone quantification. This clonotype showed up just once. A read error may explain this, as a much larger clone is one base away. Using its own MiXCR run on the PCR reads, TCRdb lists one record per CDR3 protein. The table includes more than 550,000 distinct CDR3 sequences, around 25% detected once. Using a CD8+CD4-CCR7+CD45RA+ phenotype, naive CD8 T cells were sorted. The germline V gene encodes CDR1 LNHDA and CDR2 SQIVND (reference sequence). This CDR3 comprises 18 residues. V lost 4 bases and J lost 2; bases outside the gene matches: 11.

The chain has TRBV19 and TRBJ2-1; 10 bases map to TRBD2. The clonotype originates from a human donor in good health. Some libraries in this study had Jurkat cell RNA spiked in. Sequencing input: naive CD8+ T cells from blood, with Jurkat cell RNA spiked in. Subset described: FACS-sorted CD8+CD4-CCR7+CD45RA+ naive T cells. CDR3 DNA sequence: TGTGCCAGTAGTAGACCGCCTAGCGGGGGTCCGGCCTACAATGAGCAGTTCTTC. Its translation is CASSRPPSGGPAYNEQFF.